The TCR beta chain under discussion was sequenced for a study of regulatory T cells in long-lasting Graves disease. Notes on the study in general: Whereas new patients shared some 970 public clonotypes, persistent patients shared more, at 2,500 to 3,500.

On this clonotype: No antigen is known for it.

The CDR3 is 14 residues long. Trimming pared 3 bases from V and 5 bases from J, leaving 14 bases between. Germline-derived CDR1 and CDR2 are MDHEN and SYDVKM. As for time point: newly diagnosed GD, antithyroid drugs for less than 3 months. The authors made the TCR library using RNA they extracted from PBMCs. In building TCR beta libraries, iRepertoire HTBI primers were used together with Arm-PCR of CDR3 regions. TCRdb re-called the multiplex PCR reads with MiXCR, one entry per CDR3 protein. The sample includes more than 450,000 distinct CDR3 sequences, about 12% of them seen just once. The same data also went into a second study, on T cells in Graves' hyperthyroidism and ophthalmopathy. That report adds: Lactation, pregnancy, other autoimmune disease or uncontrolled infection led to exclusion of patients. HTBI primers were used for first-round RT-PCR of the TCR CDR3. The model's output predicted ophthalmopathy at a median of 6.5 months prior to onset.

The sequence derives from a woman aged 25 to 39 with Graves disease. V is TRBV28 and J is TRBJ2-7; the D gene is possibly TRBD2 (5 bases). The specimen was peripheral blood mononuclear cells (PBMCs), collected at new diagnosis, from a patient treated with antithyroid drugs. The CDR3 is CASSFQSGRNEQYF. CDR3 DNA sequence: TGTGCCAGCAGTTTTCAGAGCGGCCGGAACGAGCAGTACTTC.